The clone carrying this T cell receptor (beta chain) came up a few times. CDR3 length: 14 amino acids. The germline V and J ends were trimmed by 4 bases and 5 bases, with 12 bases remaining between them. Germline CDR1 is SGHRS and CDR2 is YFSETQ. In the original analysis: Quantification of nucleated cells was approximated via reference gene primer amplification. Here immunoSEQ multiplex PCR was the method, and the copy in TCRdb shows in-frame clones only, minus some. V, J and clone size derive from that table, while D and trimming were established from the DNA sequence. Here the sample spans approximately 110,000 clones, approximately 87% being singletons. This entry comes from a study of blood T cell repertoires in COVID-19. Whole-study context: Researchers got acute and convalescent COVID-19 samples from the United States, Italy and Spain. The analysed material was cDNA or gDNA that came from T cells, B-cell-depleted T cells, or PBMCs.

The sequenced sample was peripheral blood. The V call is TRBV5-1, the J call TRBJ1-4, with no clear D. The origin of this receptor is a woman aged 55-75 years with acute or convalescent COVID-19. The CDR3 here is CASSGEGGNEKLFF. As DNA, the CDR3 is TGCGCCAGCAGCGGAGAGGGAGGGAATGAAAAACTGTTTTTT.